One and the same sample provided the 29 T cell receptor beta chains below, sequenced in a study of blood T cells in healthy people across ages. Using a J-beta primer mix together with a sample-barcoded 5' primer, a second PCR was run for about 7 to 12 cycles. TCRdb reprocessed the 5' RACE reads with MiXCR, giving one entry per CDR3 protein. The repertoire consists of about a million distinct CDR3 sequences, with 45% to 50% occurring once and the leading ten covering around 15%. Sequenced input: blood. These receptors were taken from a man aged 25-45 years in good health.

The chain combines TRBV28 with TRBJ2-5, with a weak D call TRBD1 (7 bases). The germline CDR1 and CDR2 sequences are MDHEN and SYDVKM. The CDR3 extends over 15 amino acids. Deletions cut 7 bases from V and 11 bases from J, with 26 bases between. CDR3 loop: CASTTRSGGGNEQYF. As DNA, the CDR3 is TGTGCCAGCACTACAAGAAGCGGAGGGGGCAATGAGCAGTACTTC.

This clonotype was recorded once. The chain carries TRBV7-9 and TRBJ1-4; TRBD1 aligns across 7 bases. J lost 0 bases, V lost 5 bases, and 3 bases had no gene match. CDR1 and CDR2 from the germline V gene are SEHNR and FQNEAQ (reference sequence). The CDR3 totals 15 residues. Here the CDR3 reads CASSGGTATNEKLFF. The CDR3 DNA is TGTGCCAGCAGCGGGGGGACAGCAACTAATGAAAAACTGTTTTTT.

This clonotype has only a few counts. This chain uses TRBV6-5 with TRBJ1-1; 7 bases fit TRBD1. The CDR3 has 14 residues. From germline, CDR1 is MNHEY and CDR2 SVGAGI. The J segment lost 0 bases and the V segment lost 7 bases, leaving 5 bases of the junction unmatched. As DNA, the CDR3 is TGTGCCAGCACCCGGGGACAGATGAACACTGAAGCTTTCTTT. It encodes CASTRGQMNTEAFF.

The chain has TRBV11-2 and TRBJ2-3; D unclear. Per germline, CDR1 SGHAT and CDR2 FQNNGV. The CDR3 has 12 residues. V lost 4 bases and J 5 bases, leaving 7 bases between the germline ends. The CDR3 DNA follows: TGTGCCAGCAGCTGGCTGGGAGATACGCAGTATTTT. As protein: CASSWLGDTQYF. Filled out from reference TRBV11-2 and TRBJ2-3, the complete variable domain reads EAGVAQSPRYKIIEKRQSVAFWCNPISGHATLYWYQQILGQGPKLLIQFQNNGVVDDSQLPKDRFSAERLKGVDSTLKIQPAKLEDSAVYLCASSWLGDTQYFGPGTRLTVL.

The chain has TRBV7-9 and TRBJ1-1, with 11 nucleotides matching TRBD1. Trimming at V came to 1 base and at J to 6 bases, leaving 4 bases not matched to a gene. The germline V gene has CDR1 SEHNR and CDR2 FQNEAQ (reference sequence). This CDR3 has 15 residues. CDR3 residues: CASSLGPGQGAEAFF. The CDR3 nucleotides read TGTGCCAGCAGCTTAGGTCCGGGACAGGGGGCTGAAGCTTTCTTT.

This sequence joins TRBV10-3 and TRBJ2-6; D is uncertain. This CDR3 is 11 amino acids long. Germline CDR1 ENHRY, CDR2 SYGVKD. Trimming stripped 11 bases from V and 0 bases from J, with 2 bases between. CDR3 sequence (DNA): TGTGCCTGCTCTGGGGCCAACGTCCTGACTTTC. This sequence encodes CACSGANVLTF.

The J gene is TRBJ2-7, the V gene TRBV13; no clear D. Germline V gives CDR1 PRHDT, CDR2 FYEKMQ (reference sequence). V lost 9 bases and J lost 1, with 16 bases in between. This CDR3 contains 14 residues. The CDR3 region is CASRRQSFSYEQYF. CDR3 nucleotide sequence: TGTGCCAGTCGTAGGCAGTCATTTTCCTACGAGCAGTACTTC. The full variable domain, completed using reference TRBV13 and TRBJ2-7, is AAGVIQSPRHLIKEKRETATLKCYPIPRHDTVYWYQQGPGQDPQFLISFYEKMQSDKGSIPDRFSAQQFSDYHSELNMSSLELGDSALYFCASRRQSFSYEQYFGPGTRLTVT.

J is TRBJ2-5 and V is TRBV3-1, with D possibly being TRBD1 (6 bases). The CDR3 runs 14 residues. The V end lost 2 bases, the J end lost 2 bases, and 9 bases lay between the germline ends. Germline V gives CDR1 LGHDT, CDR2 YNNKEL (reference sequence). CDR3 sequence reads: CASSQHRVQETQYF. CDR3 DNA: TGTGCCAGCAGCCAACACAGGGTTCAAGAGACCCAGTACTTC.

This chain links TRBV5-1 with TRBJ1-1; the match to TRBD1 covers 10 bases. The V gene's germline CDR1 is SGHRS and CDR2 YFSETQ. The V segment lost 4 bases and the J segment 4 bases; nucleotides outside the gene matches: 7. The CDR3 length is 15 residues. In DNA form, the CDR3 reads TGCGCCAGCAGCACTCGCCGGGACAGGGGCACTGAAGCTTTCTTT. Translating it yields CASSTRRDRGTEAFF.

The rearrangement uses TRBV15 and TRBJ2-3, with unresolved D. The V gene lost 0 bases and the J gene lost 0 bases, with 10 bases spanning the gap. Looked up from germline, CDR1 is LNHNV and CDR2 is YYDKDF (reference sequence). The CDR3 has 16 residues. CDR3 sequence: CATSRDPLGSTDTQYF. DNA for the CDR3: TGTGCCACCAGCAGAGATCCTCTGGGGAGCACAGATACGCAGTATTTT.

V gene TRBV7-9 combines with J gene TRBJ2-5; perhaps TRBD1 as D (5 bases). With the DNA end fitting TRBJ2-1 better, the J assignment may be wrong. The CDR3 sequence is 15 residues long. Germline V lookup: CDR1 SEHNR, CDR2 FQNEAQ (reference sequence). This CDR3 reads CASSPHRPLQETQFF. The CDR3 DNA sequence: TGTGCCAGCAGTCCCCACAGGCCCCTGCAAGAGACCCAGTTCTTC.

The rearrangement joins TRBV27 to TRBJ2-5; perhaps TRBD1 as D (6 bases). The CDR3 covers 16 residues. The V gene's germline CDR1 is MNHEY and CDR2 SMNVEV (reference sequence). V was clipped by 5 bases and J by 5 bases, with 21 bases between them. The CDR3 DNA follows: TGTGCCAGCAGTCCCGAACCGGGACAATTAATGGAGACCCAGTACTTC. This translates into CASSPEPGQLMETQYF.

The chain recombines TRBV6-1 with TRBJ1-6, with D maybe TRBD1 (6 bases). V shed 5 bases and J shed 4 bases, with 18 bases lying between them. The CDR3 has 17 residues. Germline values: CDR1 MNHNS, CDR2 SASEGT. The CDR3 region is CASSRRGEVTYNSPLHF. The CDR3 bases are TGTGCCAGCAGTCGTAGGGGGGAAGTGACTTATAATTCACCCCTCCACTTT.

V usage is TRBV3-1 and J usage is TRBJ1-6; D is ambiguous. The CDR3 length is 13 residues. Trimming left V 3 bases short and J 13 bases short, with 13 bases between. Germline lookup yields CDR1 LGHDT and CDR2 YNNKEL (reference sequence). The CDR3 protein is CASSQAGVPPLHF. The CDR3 coding sequence is TGTGCCAGCAGCCAGGCAGGTGTTCCGCCCCTCCACTTT.

V gene TRBV20-1 combines with J gene TRBJ2-2, with 9 bases aligning to TRBD2. With V trimmed by 0 bases and J by 6 bases, 14 bases remained unmatched. Germline V lookup: CDR1 DFQATT, CDR2 SNEGSKA (reference sequence). The CDR3 sequence is 18 residues long. CDR3 sequence: CSARDLPPGGGGSGELFF. The CDR3 region has the DNA TGCAGTGCTAGAGATCTGCCCCCTGGCGGGGGGGGGTCCGGGGAGCTGTTTTTT.

J is TRBJ2-4 and V is TRBV6-2 or TRBV6-3, with D perhaps matching TRBD1 or TRBD2 (5 bases each). V was clipped by 7 bases and J by 13 bases, with 20 bases between them. CDR3 size: 13 residues. Germline CDR1 MNHEY, CDR2 SVGEGT. The CDR3 reads CASIRGGGAQQYF. CDR3 nucleotides: TGTGCCAGCATCAGAGGAGGTGGGGCCCAGCAGTACTTC.

This chain joins TRBV29-1 and TRBJ1-6; D gene uncertain. CDR1 and CDR2 from the germline V gene are SQVTM and ANQGSEA. This CDR3 has 13 residues. Trimming cost V 3 bases and J 10 bases, with 13 bases left between them. The chain's CDR3 is CSVEETGGSPLHF. The CDR3 DNA reads as TGCAGCGTTGAGGAGACTGGCGGATCACCCCTCCACTTT.

The sample holds many counts of this clonotype. V is TRBV4-2 and J is TRBJ2-1; 9 positions agree with TRBD1. CDR3 size: 16 residues. Germline V gene data show CDR1 as LGHNA and CDR2 as YNFKEQ. With V trimmed by 1 base and J by 8 bases, 9 bases remained unmatched. The CDR3 sequence is CASSQGGNRGLDEQFF. CDR3 bases: TGTGCCAGCAGCCAAGGCGGGAACAGGGGGCTTGATGAGCAGTTCTTC.

The rearrangement joins TRBV27 to TRBJ1-4; no clear D. V gave up 3 bases and J gave up 3 bases, with 8 bases separating them. CDR1 is MNHEY, CDR2 SMNVEV, per germline (reference sequence). The CDR3 spans 14 residues. The CDR3 reads CASSLDWSNEKLFF. The CDR3 nucleotides are TGTGCCAGCAGTTTGGATTGGTCTAATGAAAAACTGTTTTTT.

The J gene is TRBJ1-1, the V gene TRBV20-1; no reliable D call. The ends were cut back, 3 bases at V and 1 base at J, with 12 bases in the middle. Germline V lookup: CDR1 DFQATT, CDR2 SNEGSKA (reference sequence). This CDR3 is 14 amino acids long. The CDR3: CSASLQPRNTEAFF. The CDR3, as DNA: TGCAGTGCTAGTCTACAGCCACGGAACACTGAAGCTTTCTTT.

A remark on this clonotype: One junction end disagrees with the germline gene, perhaps due to a read error. The chain carries TRBV4-3 and TRBJ2-7; D may correspond to TRBD1 or TRBD2 (5 bases each). Germline values: CDR1 LGHNA, CDR2 YSLEER. This CDR3 spans 14 amino acids. As DNA, the CDR3 is TGCGCCGGCAGCCTTGAGGGGCACACCTACGAGCAGTACTTC. It codes for CAGSLEGHTYEQYF.

Only a few counts were recorded for this clonotype. The chain has TRBV12-3 or TRBV12-4 and TRBJ2-5; D is ambiguous. The J call may be in error: the DNA end matches TRBJ2-7 better. The CDR3 loop spans 11 amino acids. CDR3 protein: CASSKQDEQYF. Written as DNA, the CDR3 is TGTGCCAGCTCGAAGCAGGACGAGCAGTACTTC.

The chain carries TRBV12-3 or TRBV12-4 and TRBJ2-5, with 8 bases fitting TRBD2. The better agreement between TRBJ2-7 and the DNA end casts doubt on the J call. The CDR3 is 12 residues long. CDR3 in DNA: TGTGCCAGCGGTTCGGGGGGGTACGAGCAGTACTTC. Amino acid sequence: CASGSGGYEQYF.

The chain couples TRBV7-2 to TRBJ2-1; no clear D gene. The CDR3 length is 17 residues. V lost 5 bases, J lost 0 bases, and 17 bases lay in between. The germline gives CDR1 SGHTA, CDR2 FQGNSA. CDR3 nucleotides: TGTGCCAGCAGCCCCTACCTACTGTTGAGCTCCTACAATGAGCAGTTCTTC. It codes for CASSPYLLLSSYNEQFF.

This sequence joins TRBV5-1 and TRBJ1-1; D perhaps matches TRBD1 (6 bases). Between the trimmed V and J ends, which lost 3 bases and 1 base, there was a span of 10 bases. CDR1 SGHRS and CDR2 YFSETQ come from the germline V gene. The CDR3 totals 14 residues. The CDR3 sequence is CASSWTVSNTEAFF. As DNA, the CDR3 is TGCGCCAGCAGCTGGACAGTCTCGAACACTGAAGCTTTCTTT.

This clonotype came up a few times. V and J are TRBV21-1 and TRBJ2-5; TRBD1 is the table's D call, not checked against the DNA. TRBV21-1 is marked as a pseudogene. The CDR3 has 15 amino acids. For the CDR3, the DNA is TGTGCCAGCAGCAAAGCTAAGGACAGAAAGGGGACCCAGTACTTC. Translating it yields CASSKAKDRKGTQYF.

This clonotype has only a few counts. The rearrangement joins TRBV9 to TRBJ2-7; the D is unclear. Germline CDR1 is SGDLS and CDR2 is YYNGEE. V lost 0 bases to trimming and J lost 3 bases, with 10 bases between them. The CDR3 has 14 residues. The CDR3 loop reads CASSVEGIDYEQYF. In nucleotides, the CDR3 is TGTGCCAGCAGCGTAGAAGGGATTGACTACGAGCAGTACTTC.

The chain links TRBV6-5 to TRBJ2-1, with 7 bases identical to TRBD1. The CDR3 spans 15 residues. The junction had 6 bases not matched to a gene; V was cut back by 6 bases and J by 1 base. Germline V gene data show CDR1 as MNHEY and CDR2 as SVGAGI. CDR3 DNA: TGTGCCAGCAGCCCCGACAGGGCATCCTACAATGAGCAGTTCTTC. Translating gives CASSPDRASYNEQFF.

This sequence joins TRBV24-1 and TRBJ2-3; either TRBD1 or TRBD2 may fit D (5 bases each). CDR1 KGHDR and CDR2 SFDVKD come from the germline V gene. This CDR3 is built from 14 residues. V shed 7 bases and J shed 1 base, with 11 bases lying between them. This CDR3 reads CATSGAWGTDTQYF. CDR3 coding DNA: TGTGCCACCAGCGGGGCGTGGGGCACAGATACGCAGTATTTT.